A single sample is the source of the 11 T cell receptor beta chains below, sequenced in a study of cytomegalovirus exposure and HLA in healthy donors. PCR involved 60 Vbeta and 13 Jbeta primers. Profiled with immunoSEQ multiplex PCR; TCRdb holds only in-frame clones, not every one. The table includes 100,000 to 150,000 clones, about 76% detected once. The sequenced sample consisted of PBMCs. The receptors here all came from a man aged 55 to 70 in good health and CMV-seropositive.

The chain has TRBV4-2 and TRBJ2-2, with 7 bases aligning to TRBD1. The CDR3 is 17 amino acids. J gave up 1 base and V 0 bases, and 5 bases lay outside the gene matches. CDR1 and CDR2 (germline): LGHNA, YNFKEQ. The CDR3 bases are TGTGCCAGCAGCCAAGATTGGCCAGGGGGGAACACCGGGGAGCTGTTTTTT. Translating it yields CASSQDWPGGNTGELFF.

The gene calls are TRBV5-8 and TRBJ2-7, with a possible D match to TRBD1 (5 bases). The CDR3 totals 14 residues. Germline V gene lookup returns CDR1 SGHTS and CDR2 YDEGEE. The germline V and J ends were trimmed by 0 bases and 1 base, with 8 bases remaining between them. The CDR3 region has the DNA TGTGCCAGCAGCTTGGTTAGGGGATCCTACGAGCAGTACTTC. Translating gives CASSLVRGSYEQYF.

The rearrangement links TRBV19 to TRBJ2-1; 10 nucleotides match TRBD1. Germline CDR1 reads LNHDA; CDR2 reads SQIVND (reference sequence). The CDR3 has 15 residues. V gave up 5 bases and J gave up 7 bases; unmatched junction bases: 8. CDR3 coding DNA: TGTGCCAGTAGTCTGCGGACAGGGGGTAAAAATGAGCAGTTCTTC. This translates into CASSLRTGGKNEQFF.

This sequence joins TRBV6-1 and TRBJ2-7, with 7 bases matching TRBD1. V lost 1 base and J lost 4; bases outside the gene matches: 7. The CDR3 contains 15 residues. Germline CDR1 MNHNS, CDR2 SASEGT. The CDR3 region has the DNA TGTGCCAGCAGTGAAGTTCCGGGACAGTCATACGAGCAGTACTTC. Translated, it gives CASSEVPGQSYEQYF.

CDR3 protein: CASSLRGTDTEAFF. The CDR3 region has the DNA TGTGCCAGCAGCCTCAGGGGAACGGACACTGAAGCTTTCTTT. The V and J genes are TRBV2 and TRBJ1-1, with D possibly being TRBD1 (6 bases). Per the germline V gene, CDR1 is SNHLY and CDR2 is FYNNEI. V shed 6 bases and J shed 3 bases, with 14 bases lying between them. The CDR3 covers 14 residues. The variable domain in full, with the rest retrieved from reference TRBV2 and TRBJ1-1, is EPEVTQTPSHQVTQMGQEVILRCVPISNHLYFYWYRQILGQKVEFLVSFYNNEISEKSEIFDDQFSVERPDGSNFTLKIRSTKLEDSAMYFCASSLRGTDTEAFFGQGTRLTVV.

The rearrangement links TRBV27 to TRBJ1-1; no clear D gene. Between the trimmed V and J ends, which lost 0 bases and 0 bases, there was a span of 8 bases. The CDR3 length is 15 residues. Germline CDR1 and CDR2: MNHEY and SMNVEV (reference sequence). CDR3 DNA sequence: TGTGCCAGCAGTTTATCCGTCAGTTTGAACACTGAAGCTTTCTTT. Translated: CASSLSVSLNTEAFF.

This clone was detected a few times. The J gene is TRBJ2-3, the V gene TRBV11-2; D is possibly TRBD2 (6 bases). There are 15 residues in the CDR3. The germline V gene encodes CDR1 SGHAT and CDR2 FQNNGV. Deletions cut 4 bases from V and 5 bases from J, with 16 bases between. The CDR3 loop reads CASSSPGLGEDTQYF. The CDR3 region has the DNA TGTGCCAGCAGCTCTCCGGGACTGGGGGAAGATACGCAGTATTTT. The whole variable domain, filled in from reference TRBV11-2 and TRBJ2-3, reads EAGVAQSPRYKIIEKRQSVAFWCNPISGHATLYWYQQILGQGPKLLIQFQNNGVVDDSQLPKDRFSAERLKGVDSTLKIQPAKLEDSAVYLCASSSPGLGEDTQYFGPGTRLTVL.

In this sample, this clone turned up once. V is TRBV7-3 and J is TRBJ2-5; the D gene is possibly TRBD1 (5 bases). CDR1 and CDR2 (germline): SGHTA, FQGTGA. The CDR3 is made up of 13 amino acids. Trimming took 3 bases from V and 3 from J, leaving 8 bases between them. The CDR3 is CASSLVGEETQYF. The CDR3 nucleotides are TGTGCCAGCAGCTTGGTAGGGGAAGAGACCCAGTACTTC.

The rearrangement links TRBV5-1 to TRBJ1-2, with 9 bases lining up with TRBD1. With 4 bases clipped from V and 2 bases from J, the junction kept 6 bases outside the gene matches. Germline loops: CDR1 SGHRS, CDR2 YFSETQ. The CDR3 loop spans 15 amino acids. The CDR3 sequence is CASSPGTGRNYGYTF. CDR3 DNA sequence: TGCGCCAGCAGCCCCGGGACAGGGCGAAACTATGGCTACACCTTC.

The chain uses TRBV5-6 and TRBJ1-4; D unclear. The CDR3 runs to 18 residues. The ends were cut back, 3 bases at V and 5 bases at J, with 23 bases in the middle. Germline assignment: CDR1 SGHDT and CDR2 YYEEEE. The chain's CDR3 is CASSWTRAPGWANEKLFF. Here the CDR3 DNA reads TGTGCCAGCAGCTGGACGAGGGCCCCCGGTTGGGCCAATGAAAAACTGTTTTTT. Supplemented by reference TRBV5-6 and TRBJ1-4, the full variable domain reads DAGVTQSPTHLIKTRGQQVTLRCSPKSGHDTVSWYQQALGQGPQFIFQYYEEEERQRGNFPDRFSGHQFPNYSSELNVNALLLGDSALYLCASSWTRAPGWANEKLFFGSGTQLSVL.

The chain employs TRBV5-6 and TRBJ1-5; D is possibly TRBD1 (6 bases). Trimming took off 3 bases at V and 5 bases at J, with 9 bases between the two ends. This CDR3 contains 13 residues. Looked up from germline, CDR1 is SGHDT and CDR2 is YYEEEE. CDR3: CASSSNRDQPQHF. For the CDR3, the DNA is TGTGCCAGCAGCTCGAACAGGGATCAGCCCCAGCATTTT.